This TCR beta chain appears in the sequencing data of a study of T cell changes during pregnancy in multiple sclerosis. Trimming left V 3 bases short and J 4 bases short, with 5 bases between. The CDR3 consists of 11 residues. Germline CDR1 is DFQATT and CDR2 is SNEGSKA (reference sequence). Method: immunoSEQ multiplex PCR; TCRdb's copy keeps in-frame clones and lacks some. This sample has fewer than 150,000 clones, with 96% found just once. The chain uses TRBV20-1 and TRBJ2-3; D not certain. The TCR was taken from a female donor with multiple sclerosis, enrolled in a pregnancy study. The specimen comprised peripheral blood, sampled after pregnancy. The CDR3 sequence is CSASRADTQYF. The CDR3 DNA reads TGCAGTGCTAGTCGGGCAGATACGCAGTATTTT.